This is a list of T cell receptor beta chains from one sample in a study of EBV T-cell therapy then PD-1 blockade in nasopharyngeal carcinoma. Antigens of these TCRs are unknown. Some clones are missing from TCRdb's copy, which holds only in-frame ones; the method was immunoSEQ multiplex PCR. The sample shows some 15,000 clones, around 84% of them seen only once. This specimen consisted of CD8+ T cells from blood, obtained at day 105 from a patient whose treatment included autologous EBV-specific T cells and nivolumab. Receptors originate from a man aged 40-50 years with nasopharyngeal carcinoma. Each CDR3 is given with its conserved first and last residue. The order of the fields is D gene, J gene, clone size, V gene, CDR3 DNA, CDR3 protein. The D gene is left open where the match is weak. The size entry is marked missing in some rows and otherwise reads once, few, many or a size class.

TRBD2,TRBJ2-3,-,TRBV3-1/TRBV3-2,TGTGCCAGCAGCCAAGACAATCCAGCGGGGGGGGGAGATACGCAGTATTTT,CASSQDNPAGGGDTQYF
-,TRBJ2-1,-,TRBV15,TGTGCCACCAGCAGAGATCAGGAGGCCTACAATGAGCAGTTCTTC,CATSRDQEAYNEQFF
TRBD2,TRBJ2-3,-,TRBV4-3,TGCGCCAGCAGCCAAGAGCGCGGGGGGGCCACAGATACGCAGTATTTT,CASSQERGGATDTQYF
TRBD1,TRBJ1-2,-,TRBV12-3/TRBV12-4,TGTGCCAGCATTACGCGGACAGGTCCGACCTTC,CASITRTGPTF
-,TRBJ1-6,medium-sized,TRBV5-4,TGTGCCAGCAGCTTGGGGCAGTATAATTCACCCCTCCACTTT,CASSLGQYNSPLHF
-,TRBJ2-6,-,TRBV3-1/TRBV3-2,TGTGCCAGCAGCCAAGATCGAAAGGTCTCTGGGGCCAACGTCCTGACTTTC,CASSQDRKVSGANVLTF
-,TRBJ1-3,once,TRBV20-1,TGCAGTGCTACCACAGGAAACACCATATATTTT,CSATTGNTIYF
TRBD2,TRBJ2-1,-,TRBV5-1,TGCGCCAGCAGCTTGGTTCTAGCGGAGGGATCCTACAATGAGCAGTTCTTC,CASSLVLAEGSYNEQFF
-,TRBJ1-1,-,TRBV6-5,TGTGCCAGCAGCTGGGGGGGGGACGGTGAAGCTTTCTTT,CASSWGGDGEAFF
TRBD1,TRBJ2-1,-,TRBV5-1,TGCGCCAGCAGCTTGAGGCAGGGGGTGTTAAATGAGCAGTTCTTC,CASSLRQGVLNEQFF
-,TRBJ2-7,-,TRBV4-3,TGCGCCAGCAGCCAAGGCTTAGACAGCCGCTCCTACGAGCAGTACTTC,CASSQGLDSRSYEQYF
TRBD1,TRBJ1-5,-,TRBV6-5,TGTGCCAGCAGTTACGGACAGGGTGGAGATCAGCCCCAGCATTTT,CASSYGQGGDQPQHF
-,TRBJ1-5,-,TRBV29-1,TGCAGCGTTAGAGGGGAGGCCAGCAATCAGCCCCAGCATTTT,CSVRGEASNQPQHF
TRBD1,TRBJ1-4,-,TRBV15,TGTGCCACCAGCACGGACAGGATTAATGAAAAACTGTTTTTT,CATSTDRINEKLFF
TRBD1,TRBJ2-1,-,TRBV6-5,TGTGCCAGCAGCCCAGGGGGCTATGAGCAGTTCTTC,CASSPGGYEQFF
-,TRBJ2-5,-,TRBV28,TGTGCCAGCAGTTTGCCCGACCGTGGCCCCCAAGAGACCCAGTACTTC,CASSLPDRGPQETQYF
-,TRBJ1-2,few,TRBV6-6,TGTGCCAGCAGCCCGGACAGCGCCTATGGCTACACCTTC,CASSPDSAYGYTF
TRBD2,TRBJ2-7,-,TRBV6-4,TGTGCCAGCAGTGAGGGCGGGAGCTCCTACGAGCAGTACTTC,CASSEGGSSYEQYF
-,TRBJ1-2,-,TRBV5-1,TGCGCCAGCAGCTTGGAGCCGAACTATGGCTACACCTTC,CASSLEPNYGYTF
-,TRBJ1-2,-,TRBV6-4,TGTGCCAGCAGTGACGGGACGGTCAACTATGGCTACACCTTC,CASSDGTVNYGYTF
-,TRBJ2-7,medium-sized,TRBV6-2/TRBV6-3,TGTGCCAGCAGTTATATTGGACCCCCTTACGAGCAGTACTTC,CASSYIGPPYEQYF
-,TRBJ2-5,-,TRBV7-3,TGTGCCAGCAGCTCGTCAGGGGCAGGCGAGACCCAGTACTTC,CASSSSGAGETQYF
-,TRBJ2-1,-,TRBV11-3,TGTGCCAGCAGCTTAGACAGCAGCTCCTACAATGAGCAGTTCTTC,CASSLDSSSYNEQFF
TRBD1,TRBJ1-2,large,TRBV4-3,TGCGCCAGCAGCCAAGAAGAGAGACAGGGGGGTGGCTACACCTTC,CASSQEERQGGGYTF
-,TRBJ2-1,-,TRBV7-8,TGTGCCAGTACCCCTGTCGTACGAGGTGAGCAGTTCTTC,CASTPVVRGEQFF
TRBD2,TRBJ2-7,-,TRBV6-2/TRBV6-3,TGTGCCAGCAGTCTAGCGGGGGGCCCGAACGAGCAGTACTTC,CASSLAGGPNEQYF
TRBD2,TRBJ2-1,once,TRBV9,TGTGCCAGCAGCGCATCGGGACTAGTCAGGGATGAGCAGTTCTTC,CASSASGLVRDEQFF
TRBD1,TRBJ1-1,-,TRBV27,TGTGCCAGCAGTGCACGAGACAGGGCGGAAGGTGAAGCTTTCTTT,CASSARDRAEGEAFF
-,TRBJ1-1,-,TRBV7-8,TGTGCCAGCAGCTTAGGAGACGGCACTGAAGCTTTCTTT,CASSLGDGTEAFF
-,TRBJ2-5,-,TRBV2,TGTGCCAGCAGTGAAGGCCAGGGGTTTCGTGAGACCCAGTACTTC,CASSEGQGFRETQYF
-,TRBJ2-1,-,TRBV5-5,TGTGCCAGCAGCTGCGTAGGCGGGTGCTCCTACAATGAGCAGTTCTTC,CASSCVGGCSYNEQFF
TRBD1,TRBJ1-5,-,TRBV4-1,TGCGCCAGCAGCCAAGATTGGAGGGGGCGTCAAGATCAGCCCCAGCATTTT,CASSQDWRGRQDQPQHF
TRBD2,TRBJ2-2,-,TRBV19,TGTGCCAGTAGCCCCGGCGGGGGGGACACCGGGGAGCTGTTTTTT,CASSPGGGDTGELFF
-,TRBJ2-6,once,TRBV4-1,TGCGCCAGCAGCCAAGATACTCGGGTCGGAGCTGGGGCCAACGTCCTGACTTTC,CASSQDTRVGAGANVLTF
-,TRBJ2-2,-,TRBV9,TGTGCCAGCAGCGTAGCTTGGACTCGTAACACCGGGGAGCTGTTTTTT,CASSVAWTRNTGELFF
TRBD2,TRBJ2-3,-,TRBV4-1,TGCGCCAGCAGCCAGTGGGGGGGGGAGGACACAGATACGCAGTATTTT,CASSQWGGEDTDTQYF
-,TRBJ1-1,-,TRBV18,TGTGCCAGCTCACCACGGGGCCTACCCCCCATGAACACTGAAGCTTTCTTT,CASSPRGLPPMNTEAFF
-,TRBJ2-7,-,TRBV4-3,TGCGCCAGCAGCCAAGAGTTCGGGGAGTCCTACGAGCAGTACTTC,CASSQEFGESYEQYF
-,TRBJ2-7,-,TRBV21-1,TGTGCCAGCGAGACGACTCAGGGGGCTGGCGAGCAGTACTTC,CASETTQGAGEQYF
TRBD2,TRBJ2-1,-,TRBV6-2/TRBV6-3,TGTGCCAGTAGCACCCGGGAGGTAAATGAGCAGTTCTTC,CASSTREVNEQFF
TRBD1,TRBJ2-7,-,TRBV5-1,TGCGCCAGCAGCGCAGGACAGGGCTCCTACGAGCAGTACTTC,CASSAGQGSYEQYF
-,TRBJ2-7,-,TRBV7-8,TGTGCCAGCAGCTCCCTGGGACATCTCCTCGAGCAGTACTTC,CASSSLGHLLEQYF
-,TRBJ1-1,-,TRBV2,TGTGCCAGCAGAGGGAGACAGAAAGCTTTCTTT,CASRGRQKAFF
TRBD2,TRBJ2-3,-,TRBV9,TGTGCCAGCAGCGCCCTAGCGGGGGGCCCTTCTAGCACAGATACGCAGTATTTT,CASSALAGGPSSTDTQYF
-,TRBJ2-5,-,TRBV7-9,TGTGCCAGCCCTGAGCCCCAAGAGACCCAGTACTTC,CASPEPQETQYF
-,TRBJ2-4,-,TRBV4-1,TGCGCCAGCAGCCAAGCACGGGCGGGCTTAGCCAAAAACATTCAGTACTTC,CASSQARAGLAKNIQYF
-,TRBJ2-7,-,TRBV6-2/TRBV6-3,TGTGCCAGCAGTTACGGGACACGACCCTACGAGCAGTACTTC,CASSYGTRPYEQYF
-,TRBJ2-2,few,TRBV12-3/TRBV12-4,TGTGCCAGCAGTCCAGCCGGGGAGCTGTTTTTT,CASSPAGELFF
-,TRBJ2-3,-,TRBV9,TGTGCCAGCAGCGCCCGCACAGATACGCAGTATTTT,CASSARTDTQYF
TRBD2,TRBJ2-3,-,TRBV7-7,TGTGCCAGCAGCTTAGGAGCGGGGGTGGGAGATACGCAGTATTTT,CASSLGAGVGDTQYF
-,TRBJ2-1,-,TRBV15,TGTGCCACCAGCAGAGTAAGAGAATACAATGAGCAGTTCTTC,CATSRVREYNEQFF
TRBD2,TRBJ2-1,-,TRBV6-5,TGTGCCAGCAGTTACCCAGGGACTAGCGGGAACAATGAGCAGTTCTTC,CASSYPGTSGNNEQFF
TRBD1,TRBJ1-2,-,TRBV4-3,TGCGCCAGCAGCCAAGCCGACAGGGGCAATTATGGCTACACCTTC,CASSQADRGNYGYTF
-,TRBJ1-1,-,TRBV9,TGTGCCAGCAGCGTAGGTAGGCTTTCGACCACTGAAGCTTTCTTT,CASSVGRLSTTEAFF
-,TRBJ2-2,-,TRBV6-5,TGTGCCAGCAGTTACTTAACCGGGGAGCTGTTTTTT,CASSYLTGELFF
-,TRBJ1-2,-,TRBV7-9,TGTGCCAGCAGCTTCCTTCCGGGCGTGGATGGCTACACCTTC,CASSFLPGVDGYTF
-,TRBJ2-3,-,TRBV13,TGTGCCAGCAGCTTAGGGACGGGGGGCACGCAGTATTTT,CASSLGTGGTQYF
TRBD1,TRBJ2-3,once,TRBV28,TGTGCCAGCAGTTTACAGGCTAAGACAGGGGCGGTTAGCACAGATACGCAGTATTTT,CASSLQAKTGAVSTDTQYF
-,TRBJ2-7,-,TRBV2,TGTGCCAGTGACAGAACCCCCTACGAGCAGTACTTC,CASDRTPYEQYF
-,TRBJ2-2,-,TRBV30,TGTGCCTGGGTTAGACAGTACACCGGGGAGCTGTTTTTT,CAWVRQYTGELFF